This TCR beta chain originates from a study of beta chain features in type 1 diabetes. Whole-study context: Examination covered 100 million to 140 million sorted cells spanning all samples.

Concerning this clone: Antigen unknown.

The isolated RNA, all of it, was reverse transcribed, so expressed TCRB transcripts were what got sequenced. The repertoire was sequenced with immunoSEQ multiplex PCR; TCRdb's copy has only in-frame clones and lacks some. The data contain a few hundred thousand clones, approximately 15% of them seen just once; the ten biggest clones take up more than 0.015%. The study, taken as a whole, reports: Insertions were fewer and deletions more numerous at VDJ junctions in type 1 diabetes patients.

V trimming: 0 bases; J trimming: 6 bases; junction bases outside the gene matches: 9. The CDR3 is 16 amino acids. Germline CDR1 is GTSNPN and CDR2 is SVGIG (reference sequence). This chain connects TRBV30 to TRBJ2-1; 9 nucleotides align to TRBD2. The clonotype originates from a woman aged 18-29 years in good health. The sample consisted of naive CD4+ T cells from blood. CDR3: CAWSVGTSLSGNEQFF. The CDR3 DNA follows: TGTGCCTGGAGTGTAGGGACTAGCTTATCTGGCAATGAGCAGTTCTTC.